A single T cell receptor beta chain is shown here with its context. Its antigen is still unknown. No much larger clone is present one base from it, and per-base qualities are unavailable. This record comes from a study of T cell responses to AZD1222 COVID-19 vaccine (dated by TCRdb to about 2021). Study-wide context: AZD1222 recipients with second doses at about 4 weeks or about 12 weeks were pooled, because spike-specific TCR depth and breadth did not differ between schedules. TCR sequencing was performed for fewer than 250 trial participants, of whom some 200 were given two doses of AZD1222 and some 25 were given two doses of MenACWY control vaccine. Trial participants were enrolled by age into subgroups of 18-55, 56-69 and 70-plus years, and around 150, 29 and 61 TCR-sequenced participants, respectively, were included in these subgroups.

The CDR3 regions of human TCRbeta chains were analyzed by immunosequencing. As for the original processing: TCRs in the repertoires were matched against a reference library of SARS-CoV-2-specific TCRs that had been generated with the MIRA antigen-specificity platform. Breadth was defined as the fraction of unique TCRs that were SARS-CoV-2-associated. Depth was defined as the fraction of total T cells that were SARS-CoV-2-associated. Each spike-specific TCR was assigned to its reactive spike region and to a CD4 or CD8 class using the MIRA data. Log10-transformed breadth and depth values were compared by one-way ANOVA with Sidak's multiple comparisons tests. This immuneACCESS table, as held by TCRdb, lists in-frame sequences with V and J called but not all clones. Of the missing ones, under half trace to an unresolved V gene in checked studies; the others have no known cause. V and J calls and clone size come straight from that table; D and trimming were deduced from the DNA. For this sample the table gives 70,000 to 90,000 clones, of which 89% were detected only once. Jointly, the top ten make up about 2.2% of the sample.

General conclusions and limits of the study: The vaccine-associated CD4 TCRs covered the entire spike protein, and the dominant responses fell in regions 160-218 and 743-854. Reportedly, almost half of the unique spike-specific TCRs recognized epitopes lying outside the regions that are mutated in the B.1.351 and B.1.1.7 variants. Most participants were white British and females outnumbered males, and the authors suggested that clonal diversity may have been underestimated. The 56-69-year group was small, and its depth increase did not reach significance, likely because of low power. After two AZD1222 doses, spike-specific TCR breadth and depth were significantly higher than at day 0 and than in MenACWY recipients. Only six or seven AZD1222 recipients were SARS-CoV-2 seropositive at baseline, limiting conclusions about previously exposed vaccinees. Because no samples from the day 14 peak response were available, repertoires could be characterized only after the peak T cell response.

Sample time point, as interpreted from the label and publication: baseline before first vaccination. Vaccinee samples came from UK trials COV001 and COV002, including a single-blind randomized controlled phase 2/3 trial of AZD1222 (ChAdOx1 nCoV-19) in healthy adults. Trial participant PBMC samples were collected at day 0 and day 28 after the second dose for TCRbeta chain sequencing. V is cut back by 4 bases and J by 3 bases, with 4 bases in the junction unmatched. Taken from the germline V gene, the CDR1 and CDR2 loops are ENHRY and SYGVKD. Taken from cysteine to phenylalanine, the CDR3 has 14 residues. Kept here is only the CDR3 DNA, which spans 42 bases and is read in frame from base 1.

The sample was peripheral blood, taken on day 0 of AZD1222 vaccination. The rearrangement joined TRBV10-3 to TRBJ2-7, with 9 bases aligning to TRBD2. The clonotype comes from an adult in good health. The CDR3 amino acid sequence is: CAISVRLAVYEQYF. Here is the DNA: TGTGCCATCAGTGTAAGACTAGCGGTCTACGAGCAGTACTTC.